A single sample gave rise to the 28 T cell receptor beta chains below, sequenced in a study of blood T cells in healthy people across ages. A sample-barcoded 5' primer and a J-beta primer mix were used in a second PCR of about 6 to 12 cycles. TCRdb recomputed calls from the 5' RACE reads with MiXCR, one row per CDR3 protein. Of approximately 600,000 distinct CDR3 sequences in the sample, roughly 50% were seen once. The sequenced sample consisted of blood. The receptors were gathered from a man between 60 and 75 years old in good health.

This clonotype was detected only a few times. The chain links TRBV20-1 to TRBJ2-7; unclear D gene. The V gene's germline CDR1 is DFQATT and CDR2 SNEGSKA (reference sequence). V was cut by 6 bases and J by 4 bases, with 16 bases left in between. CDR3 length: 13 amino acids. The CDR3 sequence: CSAERERPYEQYF. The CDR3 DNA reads TGCAGTGCCGAAAGGGAAAGACCTTACGAGCAGTACTTC.

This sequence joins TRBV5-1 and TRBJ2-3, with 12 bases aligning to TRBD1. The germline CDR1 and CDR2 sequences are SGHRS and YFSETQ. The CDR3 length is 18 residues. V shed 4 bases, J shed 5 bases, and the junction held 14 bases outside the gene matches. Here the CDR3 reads CASSGGNMGQGAKDTQYF. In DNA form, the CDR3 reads TGCGCCAGCAGCGGAGGAAACATGGGACAGGGGGCGAAAGATACGCAGTATTTT.

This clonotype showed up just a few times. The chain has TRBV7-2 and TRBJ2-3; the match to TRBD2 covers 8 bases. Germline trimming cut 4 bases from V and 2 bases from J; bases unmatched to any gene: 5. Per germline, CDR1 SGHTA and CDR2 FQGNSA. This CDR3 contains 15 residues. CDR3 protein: CASSYAGGFTDTQYF. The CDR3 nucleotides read TGTGCCAGCAGCTATGCGGGGGGATTCACAGATACGCAGTATTTT.

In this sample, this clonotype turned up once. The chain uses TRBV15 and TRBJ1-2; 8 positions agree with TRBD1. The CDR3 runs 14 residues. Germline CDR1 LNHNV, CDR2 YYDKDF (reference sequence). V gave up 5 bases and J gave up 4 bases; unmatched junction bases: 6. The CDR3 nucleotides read TGTGCCACCAGCGGACAGGGTCCGGCCTATGGCTACACCTTC. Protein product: CATSGQGPAYGYTF.

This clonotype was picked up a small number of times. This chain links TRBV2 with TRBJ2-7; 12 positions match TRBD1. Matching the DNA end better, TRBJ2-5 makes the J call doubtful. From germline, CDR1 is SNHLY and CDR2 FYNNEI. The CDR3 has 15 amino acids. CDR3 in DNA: TGTGCCAGCAGTCCCGGGACAGGGGGCTTGGAGACCCAGTACTTC. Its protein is CASSPGTGGLETQYF.

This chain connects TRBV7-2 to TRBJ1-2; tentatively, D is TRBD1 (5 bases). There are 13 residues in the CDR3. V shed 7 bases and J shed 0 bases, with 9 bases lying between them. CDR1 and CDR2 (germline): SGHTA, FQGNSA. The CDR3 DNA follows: TGTGCCAGCAAGGGGTATACTAACTATGGCTACACCTTC. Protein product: CASKGYTNYGYTF.

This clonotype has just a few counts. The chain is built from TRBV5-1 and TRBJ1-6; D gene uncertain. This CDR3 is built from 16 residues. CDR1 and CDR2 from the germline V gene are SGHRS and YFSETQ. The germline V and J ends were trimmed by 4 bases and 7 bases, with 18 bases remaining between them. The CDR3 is CASSPADRGKNSPLHF. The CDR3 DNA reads TGCGCCAGCAGCCCAGCCGACCGGGGAAAGAATTCACCCCTCCACTTT. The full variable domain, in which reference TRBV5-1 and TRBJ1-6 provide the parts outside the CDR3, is KAGVTQTPRYLIKTRGQQVTLSCSPISGHRSVSWYQQTPGQGLQFLFEYFSETQRNKGNFPGRFSGRQFSNSRSEMNVSTLELGDSALYLCASSPADRGKNSPLHFGNGTRLTVT.

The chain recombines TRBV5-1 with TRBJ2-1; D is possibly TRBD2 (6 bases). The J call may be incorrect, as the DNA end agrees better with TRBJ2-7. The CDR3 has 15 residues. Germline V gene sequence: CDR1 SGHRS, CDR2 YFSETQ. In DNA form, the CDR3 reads TGCGCCAGCAGCTTGGGACTAGGGGCCTACAATGAGCAGTACTTC. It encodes CASSLGLGAYNEQYF.

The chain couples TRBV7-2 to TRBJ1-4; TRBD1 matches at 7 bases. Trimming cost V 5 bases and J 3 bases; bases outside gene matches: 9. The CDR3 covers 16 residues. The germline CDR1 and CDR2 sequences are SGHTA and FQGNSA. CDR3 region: CASSDGLGTANEKLFF. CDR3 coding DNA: TGTGCCAGCAGCGATGGTTTGGGGACAGCTAATGAAAAACTGTTTTTT.

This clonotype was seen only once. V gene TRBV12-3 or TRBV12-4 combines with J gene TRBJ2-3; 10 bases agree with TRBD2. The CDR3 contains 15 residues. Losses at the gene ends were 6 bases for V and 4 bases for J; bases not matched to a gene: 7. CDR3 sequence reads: CASRPSGGAPDTQYF. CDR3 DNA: TGTGCCAGCAGGCCCAGCGGGGGGGCCCCAGATACGCAGTATTTT.

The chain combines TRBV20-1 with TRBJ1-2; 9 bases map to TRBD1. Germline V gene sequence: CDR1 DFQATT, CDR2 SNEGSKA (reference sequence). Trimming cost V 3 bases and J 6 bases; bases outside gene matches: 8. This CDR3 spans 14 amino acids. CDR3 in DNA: TGCAGTGCTAGGGACCGGGACAGGGTGAATGGCTACACCTTC. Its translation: CSARDRDRVNGYTF.

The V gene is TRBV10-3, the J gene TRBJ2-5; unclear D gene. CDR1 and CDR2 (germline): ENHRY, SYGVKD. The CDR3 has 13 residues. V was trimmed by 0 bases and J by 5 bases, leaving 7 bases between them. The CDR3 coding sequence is TGTGCCATCAGTGAGTCGTCAGTGGAGACCCAGTACTTC. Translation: CAISESSVETQYF.

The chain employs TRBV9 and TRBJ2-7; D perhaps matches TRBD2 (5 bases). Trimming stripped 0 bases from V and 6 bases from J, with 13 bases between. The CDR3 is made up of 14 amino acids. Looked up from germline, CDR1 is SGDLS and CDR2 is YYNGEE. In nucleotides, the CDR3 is TGTGCCAGCAGCGTAGGAGCGGCCGCCTGCGAGCAGTACTTC. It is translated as CASSVGAAACEQYF.

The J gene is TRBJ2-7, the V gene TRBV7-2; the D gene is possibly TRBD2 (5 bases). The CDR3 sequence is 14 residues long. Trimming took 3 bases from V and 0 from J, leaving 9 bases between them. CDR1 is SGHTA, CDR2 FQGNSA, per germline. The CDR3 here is CASSFQRYSYEQYF. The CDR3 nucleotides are TGTGCCAGCAGCTTCCAGCGGTACTCCTACGAGCAGTACTTC.

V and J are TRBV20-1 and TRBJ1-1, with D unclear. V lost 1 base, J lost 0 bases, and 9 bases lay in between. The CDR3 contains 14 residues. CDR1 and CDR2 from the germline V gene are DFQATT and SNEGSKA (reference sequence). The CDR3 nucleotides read TGCAGTGCTAGAGTTGGGGATGTGAACACTGAAGCTTTCTTT. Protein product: CSARVGDVNTEAFF.

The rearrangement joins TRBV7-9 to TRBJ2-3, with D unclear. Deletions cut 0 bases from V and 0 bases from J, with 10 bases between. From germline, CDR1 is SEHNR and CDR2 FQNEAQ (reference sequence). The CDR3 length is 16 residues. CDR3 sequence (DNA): TGTGCCAGCAGCTTAGCCGCAGCAGCTAGCACAGATACGCAGTATTTT. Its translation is CASSLAAAASTDTQYF. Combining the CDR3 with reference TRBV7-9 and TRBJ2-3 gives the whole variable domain DTGVSQNPRHKITKRGQNVTFRCDPISEHNRLYWYRQTLGQGPEFLTYFQNEAQLEKSRLLSDRFSAERPKGSFSTLEIQRTEQGDSAMYLCASSLAAAASTDTQYFGPGTRLTVL.

The CDR3 DNA follows: TGCAGCGCTACAGGGGTCCGGGAGACCCAGTACTTC. This encodes CSATGVRETQYF. V usage is TRBV29-1 and J usage is TRBJ2-5; 7 bases are a match to TRBD1. This CDR3 comprises 12 residues. Germline V gene sequence: CDR1 SQVTM, CDR2 ANQGSEA. The ends lost 7 bases at V and 5 bases at J; junction bases unmatched: 7.

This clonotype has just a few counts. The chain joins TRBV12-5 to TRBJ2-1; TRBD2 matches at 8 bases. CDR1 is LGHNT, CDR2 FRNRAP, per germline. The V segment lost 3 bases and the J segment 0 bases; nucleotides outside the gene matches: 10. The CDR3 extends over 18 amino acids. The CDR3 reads CASGLGTSWWSSYNEQFF. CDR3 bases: TGTGCTAGTGGTTTAGGGACTAGTTGGTGGAGCTCCTACAATGAGCAGTTCTTC.

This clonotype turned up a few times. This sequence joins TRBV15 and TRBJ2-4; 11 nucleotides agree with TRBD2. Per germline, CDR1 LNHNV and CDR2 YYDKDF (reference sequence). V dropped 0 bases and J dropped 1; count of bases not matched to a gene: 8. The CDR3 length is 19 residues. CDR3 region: CATSRDLAGGTWAKNIQYF. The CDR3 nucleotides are TGTGCCACCAGCAGAGATCTAGCGGGGGGTACCTGGGCCAAAAACATTCAGTACTTC.

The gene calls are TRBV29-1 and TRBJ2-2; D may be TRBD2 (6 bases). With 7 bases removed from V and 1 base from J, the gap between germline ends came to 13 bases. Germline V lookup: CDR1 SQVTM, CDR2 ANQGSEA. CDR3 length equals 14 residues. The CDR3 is CSARDLWNTGELFF. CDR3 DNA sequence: TGCAGCGCGCGGGACTTATGGAACACCGGGGAGCTGTTTTTT.

The CDR3 reads CASSAGTGGFQETQYF. The CDR3 DNA follows: TGTGCCAGCAGCGCCGGGACAGGGGGATTTCAAGAGACCCAGTACTTC. This chain connects TRBV5-5 to TRBJ2-5; 11 positions match TRBD1. The CDR3 extends over 16 amino acids. The germline V gene has CDR1 SGHKS and CDR2 YYEKEE (reference sequence). The ends lost 4 bases at V and 2 bases at J; junction bases unmatched: 7.

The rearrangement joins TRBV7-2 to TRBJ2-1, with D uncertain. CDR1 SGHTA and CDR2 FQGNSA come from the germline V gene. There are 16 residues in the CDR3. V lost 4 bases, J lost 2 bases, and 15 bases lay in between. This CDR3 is CASSWARASTYNEQFF. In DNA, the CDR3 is TGTGCCAGCAGCTGGGCCCGGGCCAGTACCTACAATGAGCAGTTCTTC. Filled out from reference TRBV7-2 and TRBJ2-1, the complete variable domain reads GAGVSQSPSNKVTEKGKDVELRCDPISGHTALYWYRQSLGQGLEFLIYFQGNSAPDKSGLPSDRFSAERTGGSVSTLTIQRTQQEDSAVYLCASSWARASTYNEQFFGPGTRLTVL.

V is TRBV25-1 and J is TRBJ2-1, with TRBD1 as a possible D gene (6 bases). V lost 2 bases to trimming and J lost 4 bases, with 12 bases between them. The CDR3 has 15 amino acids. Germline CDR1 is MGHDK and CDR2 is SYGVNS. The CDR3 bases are TGTGCCAGCAGTGAACTGGGGGCGGATTACAATGAGCAGTTCTTC. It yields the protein CASSELGADYNEQFF.

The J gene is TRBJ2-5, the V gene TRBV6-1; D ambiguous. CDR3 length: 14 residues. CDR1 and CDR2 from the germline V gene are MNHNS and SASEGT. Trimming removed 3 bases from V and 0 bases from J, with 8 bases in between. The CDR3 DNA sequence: TGTGCCAGCAGTGACAGGCACTACCAAGAGACCCAGTACTTC. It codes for CASSDRHYQETQYF.

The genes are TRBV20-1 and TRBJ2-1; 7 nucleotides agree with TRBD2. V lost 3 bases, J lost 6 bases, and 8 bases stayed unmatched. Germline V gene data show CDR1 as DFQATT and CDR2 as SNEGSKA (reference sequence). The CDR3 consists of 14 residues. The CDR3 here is CSARSGGLPNEQFF. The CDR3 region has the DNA TGCAGTGCTAGGTCGGGAGGATTGCCCAATGAGCAGTTCTTC.

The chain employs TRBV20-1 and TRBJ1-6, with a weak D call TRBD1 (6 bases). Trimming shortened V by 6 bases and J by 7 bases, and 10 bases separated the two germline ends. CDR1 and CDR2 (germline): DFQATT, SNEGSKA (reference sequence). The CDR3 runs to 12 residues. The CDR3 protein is CSAGGANSPLHF. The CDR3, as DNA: TGCAGTGCCGGGGGCGCGAATTCACCCCTCCACTTT.

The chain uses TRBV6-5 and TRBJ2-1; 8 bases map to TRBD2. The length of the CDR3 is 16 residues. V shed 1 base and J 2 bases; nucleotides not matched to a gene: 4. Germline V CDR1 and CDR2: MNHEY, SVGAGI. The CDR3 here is CASSYFSGDTYNEQFF. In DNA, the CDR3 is TGTGCCAGCAGTTACTTTAGCGGGGACACCTACAATGAGCAGTTCTTC.

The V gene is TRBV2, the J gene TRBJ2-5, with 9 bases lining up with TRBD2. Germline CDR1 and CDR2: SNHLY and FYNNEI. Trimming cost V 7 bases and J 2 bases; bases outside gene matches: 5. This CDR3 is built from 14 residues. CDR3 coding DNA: TGTGCCAGCAACCCGCTAGCGGGGCAAGAGACCCAGTACTTC. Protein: CASNPLAGQETQYF. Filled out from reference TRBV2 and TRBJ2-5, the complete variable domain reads EPEVTQTPSHQVTQMGQEVILRCVPISNHLYFYWYRQILGQKVEFLVSFYNNEISEKSEIFDDQFSVERPDGSNFTLKIRSTKLEDSAMYFCASNPLAGQETQYFGPGTRLLVL.